The clone carrying this T cell receptor beta chain has ten or more counts. As yet, its antigen is unknown. Any patient presenting with uncontrolled infection, other autoimmune disease, pregnancy or lactation was left out. The CDR3 regions of TCR beta were amplified from RNA transcripts. First-round RT-PCR with HTBI primers amplified the TCR CDR3 region. TCRdb reprocessed the multiplex PCR reads via MiXCR and lists one record per CDR3 protein. The repertoire holds fewer than 900,000 distinct CDR3 sequences, approximately 18% seen once, with roughly 17% in the top ten. This record belongs to a study of T cells in Graves' hyperthyroidism and ophthalmopathy. Across the whole study: Blood was drawn when the patient was first diagnosed and still untreated. General study results and limits: Ophthalmopathy, as predicted by the model, came a median around 7 months after the prediction.

V gave up 5 bases and J gave up 3 bases, with 20 bases separating them. The CDR3 sequence is 16 residues long. Germline V gene sequence: CDR1 SGHAT, CDR2 FQDESV (reference sequence). The TCR was taken from a woman aged 45-65 years with Graves' hyperthyroidism that later progressed to Graves' ophthalmopathy. The sequenced sample consisted of blood. The chain recombines TRBV11-1 with TRBJ2-7; no clear D. The CDR3 region has the DNA TGTGCCAGCAGCCCCGAGGTGGCCAAACCGGACTACGAGCAGTACTTC. It is translated as CASSPEVAKPDYEQYF.